This T cell receptor beta chain was sequenced during a study of cytomegalovirus exposure and HLA in healthy donors (dated by TCRdb to between 2016 and 2019). Looking at the study overall: In an earlier analysis of some 610 of the donors, 250 to 350 Gb of sequence data and roughly 100 million unique TCR beta sequences from 150 million to 200 million T cells were reported. HLA typing covered class I and class II loci at four-digit resolution. Around 320 gigabases of sequencing data and roughly 90 million unique TCR sequences were included in an early release covering roughly 700 HLA-typed donors. The study was designed to test whether signatures of past pathogen exposure could be identified by cataloging public T cell receptors. High-throughput TCR immunosequencing, statistical association of individual TCRs with disease status, and machine learning were combined to predict cytomegalovirus infection status. Donor age, sex, ethnicity and CMV serostatus were collected together with the repertoire data. An earlier analysis of 587 of the donors applied high-throughput TCR beta sequencing to assess whether each TCR beta V gene segment acted as functional or pseudogenic. Of the approximately 400 genotyped donors, about 84% fell in the genetic ancestry cluster associated with self-reported Caucasian donors. A later analysis re-analyzed previously published TCR beta repertoires from approximately 670 donors and added high-resolution HLA genotyping to study TCR occurrence patterns. The later analysis used no new phenotypic data to find candidate immune exposures, relying instead on TCR beta sequences and their occurrence across donors. On average, approximately 250,000 unique TCR beta nucleotide sequences were sequenced per donor among a few hundred genotyped donors of the cohort, with approximately 18% of those sequences being non-productive. Every repertoire in the discovery cohort had been generated on one and the same sequencing platform. The study used immunosequencing to profile the T cell repertoires of 670 or so subjects and linked those repertoires to cytomegalovirus serostatus. Four or five DR-DQ haplotypes were handled as single units for association and clustering, since linkage in the cohort was strong. The number of donors typed differed by locus, with roughly 620-640 for A, B, C, DRB1 and DQB1, approximately 500 for DQA1, 600 to 610 for DPA1, and some 450 for DPB1. A later genetic analysis used genome-wide SNP genotypes for about 60% of the 666 donors, treating that subset as a discovery cohort. Besides the first cohort of 500 to 700 subjects, a separate validation cohort made up of roughly 120 different subjects was used. What the research found in general, with its limitations: The earlier analysis of nearly 600 of the donors excluded approximately 17 rarely observed V segments, including chromosome 9 orphons, because counts were too low. Some IMGT-functional V segments, including TRBV6-2 and TRBV6-3, could not be told apart with the 87-base-pair reads, so those segments were excluded. This cohort had only TCR beta chains sequenced, and the lack of alpha or paired-chain data limited which features could be detected. According to the authors, the approach could potentially be generalized to other disease states and immunological phenotypes. A further reported finding was that TCR beta sequences accurately predicted the HLA-A and HLA-B alleles for most subjects in the first cohort. In a later analysis, TCR association rates were found to vary across HLA loci, with the most associated TCRs seen for DRB1 alleles and the fewest for HLA-C alleles. V-gene and J-gene trimming of TCR beta chains was associated with a missense DCLRE1C variant in a later genetic analysis, and the association was replicated in an independent cohort. In a later analysis, most CMV-associated TCR beta chains were found to appear HLA-restricted, with HLA associations seemingly driven largely by CMV exposure. In a later analysis, some 17,000 TCR beta sequences were associated with specific HLA alleles at a false discovery rate of 0.05. In vitro tests confirmed that a few of the cytomegalovirus-associated TCR beta chains recognize cytomegalovirus antigens. The only immune exposure information available for the cohort was CMV serostatus. Strong co-occurrence of HLA alleles, especially DR and DQ, made assigning TCR associations to individual alleles difficult. The classifier was reported to diagnose cytomegalovirus status with high specificity and sensitivity in both the original and validation cohorts. Most TCR sequences were observed very rarely across donors, whereas some public TCRs were present in many individuals. A total of some 180 TCR beta chains were listed by the study as associated with cytomegalovirus. Linkage disequilibrium might explain the correlated functional status among segregating V segments, but an unknown experimental factor could not be excluded. Because some donors lacked HLA typing at each locus, the association tests relied only on the typed subset. In a later analysis, HLA-associated TCR beta chains showed more clonal expansion and lower generation probabilities than non-associated chains that were equally common. A later analysis reported that several top co-occurrence clusters appeared linked to parvovirus B19, influenza, CMV and Epstein-Barr virus. A group of highly shared sequence variants was considered likely to be a technical artifact of the sequencing pipeline. In an earlier analysis of roughly 500 of the donors, most TCR beta V segments appeared in productive rearrangements about 90% or about 30% of the time, broadly matching IMGT annotations. Compared with the roughly 600-donor mean, donors in an Asian-associated ancestry cluster had fewer N-insertions in productive TCRs, according to a later genetic analysis. Sequencing depth was assumed to be roughly uniform across donors in the presence/absence analyses, though that assumption may not hold.

The library was generated by the immunoSEQ multiplex PCR assay. The multiplex PCR relied on a mix of 60 forward primers for TCR Vbeta segments and 13 reverse primers for TCR Jbeta segments. The CDR3 region of rearranged TCR beta genes was amplified from genomic DNA by a multiplex PCR assay. Amplified TCR beta libraries were sequenced as 87-base-pair reads on the Illumina HiSeq System. The study's own analysis went as follows. Across the 600 to 700 repertoires, a later analysis counted tens of millions of unique TCR beta chains, approximately 12 million of which were shared by at least two donors. To remove PCR and sequencing errors, raw reads were error-corrected and collapsed into unique sequences using a nearest-neighbor algorithm that merged closely related sequences. V, D and J gene segments were assigned by aligning CDR3 sequences to IMGT reference sequences. Each retained sequence needed at least a six-nucleotide match to both a V gene segment and a J gene segment. Rearrangements were called productive when the CDR3 lacked stop codons and stayed in frame with V and J; all others were non-productive. CDR3 was defined by IMGT convention, running from the second conserved V-encoded cysteine to the conserved J-encoded phenylalanine. The earlier analysis of about 610 of the donors excluded any sequence lacking an unambiguous match to a single V gene segment. An earlier analysis of a few hundred of the donors classified V segments as functional when productive rearrangements were above 56.7% and as segregating when the standard deviation between donors was above 5%. A statistical classification framework was built for diagnosing cytomegalovirus status from the catalog of TCR beta chain sequences. In a later analysis, V and J genes were assigned by comparing TCR nucleotide sequences against IMGT/GENE-DB human TR gene sequences. A later analysis assigned CDR3 sequences and most-parsimonious VDJ recombination scenarios with the TCRdist pipeline. In a later analysis, every TCR beta chain was defined by the combination of its CDR3 amino acid sequence and its V-gene family, and reads without a unique V-gene family were dropped. A later analysis removed 592 highly shared, low-generation-probability nucleotide sequences to deal with suspected cross-contamination and a sequencing artifact. In a later analysis, a clonal expansion index was calculated for each public chain from normalized within-repertoire ranks of inferred template counts. Generation probabilities in a later analysis came from a VDJ recombination model fitted to out-of-frame rearrangements, and those results were checked against IGoR. A later analysis scored TCR-TCR, TCR-HLA and TCR-CMV co-occurrence with hypergeometric tests, applying a repertoire-size bias correction to TCR pairs. False discovery rates were estimated in a later analysis by permuting HLA or CMV assignments 20 times. In a later analysis, co-occurring TCRs were grouped using DBSCAN, and TCRdist sequence similarity was added for clustering within HLA-allele-positive subsets. Co-occurrence clustering excluded repertoires with fewer than 30,000 or more than 120,000 public chains, plus five with anomalous nucleotide sharing. TCRdb holds this immuneACCESS table with in-frame rearrangements only. Some clones are missing; in checked studies, unresolved V genes explain under half, and the rest has no known cause. V, J and clone size reflect that table, while D and trimming were determined from the DNA. For this sample, the table gives 20,000 to 25,000 clones. The top ten hold approximately 15% of the sample.

The cohort comprised 710 or so healthy bone marrow donors. Cohort members were all nominally healthy when sampled, although unrecorded immune exposures were likely present. The donor tested CMV seropositive and was one of the 289 seropositive cohort members. A peripheral blood sample was collected from each donor, and TCR beta sequencing was performed on peripheral blood mononuclear cells. Genomic DNA extraction from the blood cell samples was performed with the Qiagen DNeasy Blood Extraction Kit. At the junction V is shortened by 1 base and J by 2 bases, with 8 bases in between. From the cysteine up to the phenylalanine, the CDR3 has a length of 15 residues. Only the CDR3 part of the read is kept: 45 bases, read in frame from the first base. The germline V gene specifies SGHTA as CDR1 and FQGNSA as CDR2. Concerning this clone: There is no known antigen for this receptor.

The TCR comes from a male donor in good health and CMV-seropositive. The sequencing input was PBMCs. This chain joins TRBV7-2 to TRBJ2-2; the D segment could be TRBD2, given 6 matching bases. The CDR3 reads as follows: CASSLGTTNTGELFF. The nucleotide sequence is TGTGCCAGCAGCTTAGGGACTACTAACACCGGGGAGCTGTTTTTT. The reference TRBV7-2 and TRBJ2-2 proteins fill in what lies around the CDR3, so the full variable domain reads GAGVSQSPSNKVTEKGKDVELRCDPISGHTALYWYRQSLGQGLEFLIYFQGNSAPDKSGLPSDRFSAERTGGSVSTLTIQRTQQEDSAVYLCASSLGTTNTGELFFGEGSRLTVL.